These 21 T cell receptor beta chains share one sample of origin, sequenced in a study of response to subunit inactivated influenza vaccine. A single record per CDR3 protein comes from TCRdb applying MiXCR to the RT-PCR reads. The table shows around 600,000 distinct CDR3 sequences, with approximately 10% occurring only once. This same sample was also taken into another study, of T cells expressing NK-cell markers. Turning to that study: In generating TCR beta cDNA, 5'RACE template switching with UMIs was used.

The sample was PBMCs from blood, taken on the day of vaccination. Receptors originate from a man aged 50 to 59 who received an inactivated influenza vaccine.

This clonotype occurred many times. The genes are TRBV20-1 and TRBJ2-3, with 7 bases lining up with TRBD2. Germline-derived CDR1 and CDR2 are DFQATT and SNEGSKA (reference sequence). Unmatched junction bases numbered 14, after V lost 3 bases and J lost 2 bases. There are 17 residues in the CDR3. The CDR3 region has the DNA TGCAGTGCTAGTCCGCTAGCGGATAGGGCCCTCACAGATACGCAGTATTTT. It yields the protein CSASPLADRALTDTQYF.

This chain links TRBV21-1 with TRBJ2-3; the D call of TRBD1 is as the table states it, not checked on the DNA. TRBV21-1 has pseudogene status. This CDR3 spans 14 amino acids. The CDR3 DNA reads as TGTGCCAGCCCGGGCAGGCGAAACACAGATACGCAGTATTTT. This translates into CASPGRRNTDTQYF.

The table lists this clonotype with a few counts. The chain is built from TRBV20-1 and TRBJ2-2; TRBD2 agrees at 12 bases. V gave up 6 bases and J gave up 4 bases; unmatched junction bases: 15. Germline V gene data show CDR1 as DFQATT and CDR2 as SNEGSKA (reference sequence). CDR3 length: 18 amino acids. CDR3 sequence (DNA): TGCAGTGCGAGATCGTTTCTAGCGGGAGGGCCCGCCACCGGGGAGCTGTTTTTT. It is translated as CSARSFLAGGPATGELFF.

CDR3 nucleotide sequence: TGCGCCAGCAGCCGCGGGACTAGCGGGGGGGCCTGGGAGACCCAGTACTTC. Translation: CASSRGTSGGAWETQYF. This chain connects TRBV5-1 to TRBJ2-5; 16 bases are a match to TRBD2. The CDR3 is 17 residues long. Unmatched junction bases numbered 8, after V lost 4 bases and J lost 5 bases. Germline V gene sequence: CDR1 SGHRS, CDR2 YFSETQ.

The V and J genes are TRBV3-1 and TRBJ1-1; a possible D gene is TRBD1 (6 bases). Germline V gene sequence: CDR1 LGHDT, CDR2 YNNKEL (reference sequence). This CDR3 has 13 residues. Trimming shortened V by 1 base and J by 5 bases, and 8 bases separated the two germline ends. The CDR3 spells CASSQGTVTEAFF. CDR3 coding DNA: TGTGCCAGCAGCCAAGGGACAGTGACTGAAGCTTTCTTT. The variable domain in full, completed from reference TRBV3-1 and TRBJ1-1, reads DTAVSQTPKYLVTQMGNDKSIKCEQNLGHDTMYWYKQDSKKFLKIMFSYNNKELIINETVPNRFSPKSPDKAHLNLHINSLELGDSAVYFCASSQGTVTEAFFGQGTRLTVV.

The V gene is TRBV30, the J gene TRBJ1-2; D is unclear. The V gene lost 0 bases and the J gene lost 8 bases, with 10 bases spanning the gap. CDR1 is GTSNPN and CDR2 is SVGIG in the germline V gene (reference sequence). There are 12 residues in the CDR3. The CDR3 region has the DNA TGTGCCTGGAGTGTATGGAGGGAAGGCTACACCTTC. Encoded protein: CAWSVWREGYTF.

The genes are TRBV29-1 and TRBJ2-3, with 8 bases matching TRBD2. CDR3 length: 15 amino acids. J gave up 0 bases and V 5 bases, and 7 bases lay outside the gene matches. CDR1 and CDR2 from the germline V gene are SQVTM and ANQGSEA. CDR3 coding DNA: TGCAGCGTTACCCCGACTAGCGTTAGCACAGATACGCAGTATTTT. Translation: CSVTPTSVSTDTQYF.

This clonotype was seen many times. This chain uses TRBV29-1 with TRBJ2-3, with D possibly being TRBD1 or TRBD2 (7 bases each). V was clipped by 6 bases and J by 4 bases, with 11 bases between them. The germline V gene has CDR1 SQVTM and CDR2 ANQGSEA. The CDR3 is 12 residues long. CDR3 bases: TGCAGCGTGGGAGGGGGCGCAGATACGCAGTATTTT. Encoded protein: CSVGGGADTQYF.

The sample holds a few counts of this clonotype. The chain has TRBV6-1 and TRBJ2-7; TRBD2 agrees at 10 bases. The CDR3 length is 16 residues. Germline V gives CDR1 MNHNS, CDR2 SASEGT. Losses at the gene ends were 6 bases for V and 2 bases for J; bases not matched to a gene: 10. This CDR3 reads CASRVSKAGGTYEQYF. CDR3 bases: TGTGCCAGCAGAGTGTCTAAAGCGGGAGGGACCTACGAGCAGTACTTC.

The chain uses TRBV7-9 and TRBJ2-7; D may be TRBD2 (6 bases). The germline V gene has CDR1 SEHNR and CDR2 FQNEAQ (reference sequence). The CDR3 sequence is 14 residues long. V was trimmed by 1 base and J by 5 bases, leaving 12 bases between them. CDR3 coding DNA: TGTGCCAGCAGCTTAGTGGGGACTTTTGACGAGCAGTACTTC. Translating gives CASSLVGTFDEQYF.

The chain uses TRBV29-1 and TRBJ2-5; 8 bases line up with TRBD2. The V gene's germline CDR1 is SQVTM and CDR2 ANQGSEA. This CDR3 has 14 amino acids. After removal of 2 bases from V and 5 bases from J, the junction contained 7 bases not matched to a gene. The CDR3 bases are TGCAGCGTTGAATACGGGAGGGATTGGGAGACCCAGTACTTC. It translates to CSVEYGRDWETQYF.

This clonotype is a singleton in its sample. The J gene is TRBJ1-2, the V gene TRBV5-1; 11 bases are shared with TRBD1. The CDR3 is 15 amino acids. Trimming removed 5 bases from V and 5 bases from J; junction bases left unmatched: 8. Germline V lookup: CDR1 SGHRS, CDR2 YFSETQ. This CDR3 is CASRSGQGAMYGYTF. DNA for the CDR3: TGCGCCAGCAGATCCGGACAGGGGGCTATGTATGGCTACACCTTC.

This sequence joins TRBV7-2 and TRBJ1-2; a possible D gene is TRBD1 (6 bases). CDR3 length: 15 residues. Germline-derived CDR1 and CDR2 are SGHTA and FQGNSA. V shed 5 bases and J shed 4 bases, with 17 bases lying between them. The CDR3 nucleotides read TGTGCCAGCAGCAATGAAATCGGACAGAGCTATGGCTACACCTTC. It encodes CASSNEIGQSYGYTF.

This clonotype has more than one count but fewer than ten. V and J are TRBV7-2 and TRBJ2-1; the match to TRBD2 covers 10 bases. Germline CDR1 SGHTA, CDR2 FQGNSA. V shed 2 bases and J 12 bases; nucleotides not matched to a gene: 7. The CDR3 consists of 14 residues. DNA of the CDR3: TGTGCCAGCAGCTTACTCGGGACTAGCGAGTGGCAGTTCTTC. This sequence encodes CASSLLGTSEWQFF.

This chain uses TRBV20-1 with TRBJ2-7; perhaps TRBD1 as D (6 bases). Trimming pared 8 bases from V and 0 bases from J, leaving 11 bases between. This CDR3 region has 12 residues. Germline V gene data show CDR1 as DFQATT and CDR2 as SNEGSKA (reference sequence). CDR3 protein: CSLDRNSYEQYF. The CDR3 coding sequence is TGCAGTTTAGACAGGAACTCCTACGAGCAGTACTTC.

This clonotype was picked up many times. The chain uses TRBV27 and TRBJ1-2, with D possibly matching TRBD1 (6 bases). This CDR3 has 12 residues. CDR1 is MNHEY and CDR2 is SMNVEV in the germline V gene (reference sequence). V was pared by 3 bases and J by 4 bases, with 6 bases between. The CDR3 nucleotides are TGTGCCAGCAGTTTCAGGGGCTATGGCTACACCTTC. Translated, it gives CASSFRGYGYTF.

The V gene is TRBV7-9, the J gene TRBJ1-5; D not resolved. CDR1 is SEHNR and CDR2 is FQNEAQ in the germline V gene (reference sequence). This CDR3 has 13 residues. Trimming left V 1 base short and J 5 bases short, with 6 bases between. CDR3 residues: CASSLGFDQPQHF. CDR3 coding DNA: TGTGCCAGCAGCTTAGGTTTTGATCAGCCCCAGCATTTT.

V usage is TRBV24-1 and J usage is TRBJ2-3; the match to TRBD2 covers 14 bases. J lost 8 bases, V lost 3 bases, and 12 bases had no gene match. The CDR3 spans 18 residues. Germline-derived CDR1 and CDR2 are KGHDR and SFDVKD. CDR3 DNA: TGTGCCACCAGTGATCCCGGACTAGCGGGAGGACGAGGGGGTACGCAGTATTTT. Translated, it gives CATSDPGLAGGRGGTQYF.

This clonotype was observed a few times. The chain couples TRBV7-2 to TRBJ1-2, with 7 bases that match TRBD1. Germline V CDR1 and CDR2: SGHTA, FQGNSA. The V segment lost 3 bases and the J segment 6 bases; nucleotides outside the gene matches: 10. The CDR3 consists of 15 residues. The CDR3 sequence: CASSFDGGTANGYTF. In DNA, the CDR3 is TGTGCCAGCAGCTTCGATGGGGGGACAGCCAATGGCTACACCTTC.

This clonotype was observed a handful of times. V is TRBV12-3 or TRBV12-4 and J is TRBJ1-5; 9 nucleotides align to TRBD1. The CDR3 is made up of 16 amino acids. J gave up 5 bases and V 3 bases, and 8 bases lay outside the gene matches. DNA of the CDR3: TGTGCCAGCAGTTTTATGACAGGGGGGGCTTATCAGCCCCAGCATTTT. This gives the protein CASSFMTGGAYQPQHF.

This clonotype was found a few times. V and J are TRBV6-2 or TRBV6-3 and TRBJ2-7; D might be TRBD1 (6 bases). This CDR3 has 20 amino acids. Germline V lookup: CDR1 MNHEY, CDR2 SVGEGT. Trimming cost V 6 bases and J 0 bases, with 30 bases left between them. As DNA, the CDR3 is TGTGCCAGCAGGGCCGACAGGAGTAGGATTGAGGTTTTCCGCTCCTACGAGCAGTACTTC. Its translation: CASRADRSRIEVFRSYEQYF.